This TCR delta chain was captured by sequencing in a study of human gamma delta and Vdelta1 T cells (dated by TCRdb to the late 2010s). Background on the whole study: In this study, the researchers looked at Delta One T cells, which are Vd1+ gamma-delta T cells, to see how well they work as cytotoxic effectors against acute myeloid leukemia. General findings and caveats noted by the study authors: Delta One T cells were reported as polyclonal and as showing broad cytotoxic targeting of acute myeloid leukemia.

About this clone: Its specific antigen is unknown. Base qualities are missing; no much larger clone stands one base away.

Trimming takes 1 base off V and 0 bases off J; junction bases not matched to a gene: 9. The CDR1 and CDR2 encoded by the germline V gene (reference sequence) are TVYSNPD and GDNSRS. The CDR3 measures 17 amino acids from cysteine to phenylalanine. Of the read, only the CDR3 DNA is kept; its 51 bases are in frame from base 1. The library was produced with PCR. Reads for this sample came from an Illumina MiSeq. TCRdb reran clone calling on the public reads with CATT; rows sharing one DNA sequence were then combined. A total of over 10,000 delta-chain clones appear in this sample, roughly 50% of them only once. Of the sample, around 1.5% is held by the ten largest clones.

The chain joins TRDV3 to TRDJ1; TRDD3 aligns with 12 central bases. Material for sequencing was Vdelta1 gamma-delta T cells from blood grown in culture (DOT cells). Interpreted using the paper, the cell subset or site label stands for: Delta One T cells, in vitro expanded/differentiated Vd1+ gamma-delta T cells. This clonotype was sampled from a human donor in good health. The DNA is TGTGCCTTTATGACTGGGGGATACTCCCGGTACACCGATAAACTCATCTTT. Its translation is CAFMTGGYSRYTDKLIF.